The T cell receptor beta chain described here comes from a study of blood T cells in healthy people across ages. In its sample, this clonotype was seen many times. This CDR3 contains 10 residues. CDR1 and CDR2 (germline): ENHRY, SYGVKD. Trimming took 10 bases from V and 2 from J, leaving 5 bases between them. A second roughly 7 to 11 cycle PCR used barcoded and J-beta primers. TCRdb re-called the 5' RACE reads with MiXCR, one entry per CDR3 protein. The sample includes 650,000 to 1,000,000 distinct CDR3 sequences, around 34% of them seen just once. The rearrangement joins TRBV10-3 to TRBJ2-5; D gene ambiguous. Sequenced sample: blood. This clonotype originated in a man between 18 and 29 years old in good health. CDR3 sequence: CATQQETQYF. As DNA, the CDR3 is TGTGCCACGCAACAAGAGACCCAGTACTTC.